This record looks at one T cell receptor beta chain sequence and its context. This entry is derived from a study of blood T cell repertoires in COVID-19. As for the study in general: Sites in the United States, Italy and Spain provided acute and convalescent COVID-19 samples. The analysed material was cDNA or gDNA that came from T cells, B-cell-depleted T cells, or PBMCs.

V lost 0 bases and J lost 4; bases outside the gene matches: 4. Germline values: CDR1 SGHRS, CDR2 YFSETQ. The CDR3 totals 15 residues. Authors' methods: It was from reference gene primer amplification that nucleated cell counts were estimated. The repertoire was sequenced with immunoSEQ multiplex PCR; TCRdb's copy has only in-frame clones and lacks some. The DNA gave D and trimming, while V, J and clone size come from that table. The data show fewer than 300,000 clones, around 85% seen once. While infection was still active, Seattle patients were enrolled and then followed longitudinally. V and J are TRBV5-1 and TRBJ2-1; TRBD2 aligns across 7 bases. The sequence derives from a human donor with COVID-19, enrolled during active disease. The donor label of this sample is uncertain. Sequencing used peripheral blood. CDR3 sequence: CASSLGGSGYNEQFF. The CDR3 coding sequence is TGCGCCAGCAGCTTGGGCGGGAGTGGATACAATGAGCAGTTCTTC.